The clone carrying this T cell receptor (beta chain) was detected ten times or more. The antigen remains undetermined. This sample was taken from a study of T cells in Graves' hyperthyroidism and ophthalmopathy. Study-level background: Peripheral blood draws took place at initial diagnosis, ahead of any treatment. Findings and caveats of the study: Before onset, ophthalmopathy was predicted by the model a median 6.5 months earlier.

What was amplified from RNA transcripts were TCR beta CDR3 regions. Carried out on the TCR CDR3, a first-round RT-PCR used the HTBI primer set. TCRdb independently ran MiXCR on the multiplex PCR reads; one entry per CDR3 protein. The data contain about 350,000 distinct CDR3 sequences, approximately 15% of them singletons. Diagnoses were established using clinical symptoms, serum thyroxine and TRAb, thyroid ultrasound and orbital computed tomography. The PBMCs studied were ones that came from about 10 ml fresh peripheral blood. Trimming removed 5 bases at V and 5 bases at J, with 15 bases between. Germline V gene sequence: CDR1 SGHVS, CDR2 FNYEAQ. The CDR3 has 15 amino acids.

This TCR was recovered from a woman aged 30 to 39 with Graves' hyperthyroidism. The specimen was blood. V and J are TRBV7-6 and TRBJ2-2; D perhaps matches TRBD1 (6 bases). The CDR3 here is CASSPNPQGTGELFF. Here the CDR3 DNA reads TGTGCCAGCAGCCCAAACCCACAGGGAACCGGGGAGCTGTTTTTT.